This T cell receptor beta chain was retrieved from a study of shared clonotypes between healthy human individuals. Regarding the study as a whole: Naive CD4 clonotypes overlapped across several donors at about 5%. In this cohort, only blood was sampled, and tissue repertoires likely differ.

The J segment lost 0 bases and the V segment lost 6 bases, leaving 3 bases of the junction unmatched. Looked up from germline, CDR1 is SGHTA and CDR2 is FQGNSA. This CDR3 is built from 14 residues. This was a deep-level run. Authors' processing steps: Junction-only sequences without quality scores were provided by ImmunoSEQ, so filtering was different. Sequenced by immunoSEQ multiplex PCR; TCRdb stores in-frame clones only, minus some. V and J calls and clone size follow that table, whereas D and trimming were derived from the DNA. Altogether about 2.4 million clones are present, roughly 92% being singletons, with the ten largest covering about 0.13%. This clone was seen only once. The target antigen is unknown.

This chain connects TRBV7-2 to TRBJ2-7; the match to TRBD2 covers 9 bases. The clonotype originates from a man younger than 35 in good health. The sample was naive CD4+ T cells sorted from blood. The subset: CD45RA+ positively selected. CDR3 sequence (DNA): TGTGCCAGCAGAAATAGCGGGAGCTCCTACGAGCAGTACTTC. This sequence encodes CASRNSGSSYEQYF.